A selection of T cell receptor beta chains follows, all from one sample in a study of shared clonotypes between healthy human individuals. Assay used: immunoSEQ multiplex PCR; TCRdb lists only in-frame clones, some missing. The profile shows 1,100,000 or so clones, roughly 74% of them singletons. The specimen was memory CD4+ T cells from PBMCs. These receptors came from a man between 18 and 29 years old in good health. Some clones in this sample may be carry-over from other donors' samples. Each CDR3 is given with its conserved first and last residue. The D gene is left open where the match is weak. Some rows mark clone size as missing; the rest say once, few, many or name a class of expanded clone.

j_gene | abundance | d_gene | v_gene | CDR3aa | CDR3nt
TRBJ2-6 | - | - | TRBV14 | CASSQSLSGANVLTF | TGTGCCAGCAGCCAATCGCTTTCTGGGGCCAACGTCCTGACTTTC
TRBJ2-7 | - | TRBD1 | TRBV6-9 | CASSADRGWPSSYEQYF | TGTGCCAGCAGTGCCGACAGGGGATGGCCTTCCTCCTACGAGCAGTACTTC
TRBJ2-3 | - | - | TRBV6-1 | CASSDGWGSSTDTQYF | TGTGCCAGCAGTGATGGTTGGGGGAGTAGCACAGATACGCAGTATTTT
TRBJ2-7 | - | TRBD2 | TRBV5-1 | CASSLAGREGRYEQYF | TGCGCCAGCAGCTTGGCGGGGCGGGAGGGCCGCTACGAGCAGTACTTC
TRBJ1-5 | - | - | TRBV27 | CASSRDRRDQPQHF | TGTGCCAGCAGCAGGGACCGGCGGGATCAGCCCCAGCATTTT
TRBJ2-2 | - | TRBD2 | TRBV11-3 | CASGRGVEAGELFF | TGTGCCAGCGGGCGGGGGGTCGAGGCCGGGGAGCTGTTTTTT
TRBJ2-1 | - | - | TRBV5-1 | CASSLGFGEGQFF | TGCGCCAGCAGCTTGGGGTTCGGCGAGGGGCAGTTCTTC
TRBJ1-4 | - | - | TRBV7-9 | CASSYRQDNEKLFF | TGTGCCAGCAGCTACAGACAGGACAATGAAAAACTGTTTTTT
TRBJ2-5 | - | - | TRBV29-1 | CSVNGAGETQYF | TGCAGCGTTAATGGGGCAGGGGAGACCCAGTACTTC
TRBJ2-7 | - | - | TRBV5-1 | CASSFWDTVGEQYF | TGCGCCAGCAGCTTTTGGGACACGGTGGGAGAGCAGTACTTC
TRBJ1-1 | - | TRBD1 | TRBV2 | CASSAYGQGNTEAFF | TGTGCCAGCAGCGCCTACGGACAGGGGAACACTGAAGCTTTCTTT
TRBJ2-1 | once | TRBD2 | TRBV7-9 | CASSSPGLSGRAEQFF | TGTGCCAGCAGCTCCCCAGGACTTAGCGGGAGGGCGGAGCAGTTCTTC
TRBJ2-1 | - | TRBD2 | TRBV28 | CASSLREGRANEQFF | TGTGCCAGCAGTTTGCGGGAGGGCCGGGCTAATGAGCAGTTCTTC
TRBJ1-3 | - | - | TRBV28 | CASSLPGLGGNTIYF | TGTGCCAGCAGCCTCCCGGGGCTAGGTGGAAACACCATATATTTT
TRBJ1-2 | - | - | TRBV28 | CASSLDSRPYGYTF | TGTGCCAGCAGTTTGGACAGTCGACCCTATGGCTACACCTTC
TRBJ2-7 | - | - | TRBV7-2 | CASSLWVAVKQYF | TGTGCCAGCAGCTTATGGGTAGCGGTGAAGCAGTACTTC
TRBJ2-1 | - | - | TRBV9 | CASGVVEGFDEQFF | TGTGCCAGCGGCGTAGTAGAGGGGTTCGATGAGCAGTTCTTC
TRBJ2-3 | - | - | TRBV28 | CASSFAADTQYF | TGTGCCAGCAGTTTTGCCGCAGATACGCAGTATTTT
TRBJ1-3 | - | - | TRBV6-1 | CASSEVRNTIYF | TGTGCCAGCAGTGAGGTACGAAACACCATATATTTT
TRBJ1-2 | - | TRBD1 | TRBV11-2 | CASSSIRDRRTTNYGYTF | TGTGCCAGCAGCTCCATACGGGACAGGAGAACTACTAACTATGGCTACACCTTC
TRBJ2-7 | - | - | TRBV5-1 | CASSFVGTYEQYF | TGCGCCAGCAGCTTTGTGGGGACTTACGAGCAGTACTTC
TRBJ2-3 | - | - | TRBV29-1 | CSLRQTSTDTQYF | TGCAGCCTACGACAGACAAGCACAGATACGCAGTATTTT
TRBJ2-5 | - | - | TRBV5-1 | CASSQLLGGETQYF | TGCGCCAGCAGCCAACTCCTTGGGGGCGAGACCCAGTACTTC
TRBJ1-1 | - | - | TRBV5-4 | CASSLDSAGFNTEAFF | TGTGCCAGCAGCTTGGATTCGGCGGGATTTAACACTGAAGCTTTCTTT
TRBJ1-2 | few | - | TRBV5-6 | CASSLAGPPGRGYTF | TGTGCCAGCAGCCTGGCTGGACCCCCAGGCCGTGGCTACACCTTC
TRBJ2-3 | - | TRBD1 | TRBV4-1 | CASSQVGTGTDTQYF | TGCGCCAGCAGCCAAGTTGGGACAGGCACAGATACGCAGTATTTT
TRBJ2-1 | - | - | TRBV5-1 | CASSLGSYNEQFF | TGCGCCAGCAGTTTGGGGTCCTACAATGAGCAGTTCTTC
TRBJ1-1 | - | - | TRBV18 | CASSPFRTDLSVEAFF | TGTGCCAGCTCACCTTTTCGGACAGACCTCTCAGTTGAAGCTTTCTTT
TRBJ1-5 | - | - | TRBV19 | CASTWTVSNQPQHF | TGTGCCAGTACCTGGACAGTTAGCAATCAGCCCCAGCATTTT
TRBJ1-3 | - | TRBD1 | TRBV28 | CAIMDRDSGNTIYF | TGTGCCATCATGGACAGGGACTCTGGAAACACCATATATTTT
TRBJ1-5 | - | - | TRBV4-3 | CASSQDKGDQPQHF | TGCGCCAGCAGCCAAGATAAGGGAGATCAGCCCCAGCATTTT
TRBJ1-2 | many | - | TRBV7-6 | CASSRGPIGNGYTF | TGTGCCAGCAGCCGTGGGCCGATCGGGAATGGCTACACCTTC
TRBJ1-5 | - | - | TRBV28 | CASSSTPGLRPQHF | TGTGCCAGCAGTTCTACACCGGGCCTGAGGCCCCAGCATTTT
TRBJ1-5 | - | - | TRBV7-9 | CASSLEGVKGQPQHF | TGTGCCAGCAGCTTAGAGGGGGTAAAGGGCCAGCCCCAGCATTTT
TRBJ1-5 | - | - | TRBV11-2 | CASSPDGNYQPQHF | TGTGCCAGCAGCCCCGACGGGAATTATCAGCCCCAGCATTTT
TRBJ1-2 | - | - | TRBV7-9 | CASSLADGGGYTF | TGTGCCAGCAGCTTAGCAGATGGTGGTGGCTACACCTTC
TRBJ2-7 | - | TRBD2 | TRBV13 | CASSSTGRLAGGGHEQYF | TGTGCCAGCAGCTCGACCGGAAGACTAGCGGGAGGGGGCCACGAGCAGTACTTC
TRBJ2-7 | - | - | TRBV7-2 | CASSFSRSGYEQYF | TGTGCCAGCAGCTTCAGCCGGAGCGGATACGAGCAGTACTTC
TRBJ2-1 | - | TRBD2 | TRBV9 | CASSDLGGAGTYNEQFF | TGTGCCAGCAGCGACCTGGGAGGGGCGGGGACCTACAATGAGCAGTTCTTC